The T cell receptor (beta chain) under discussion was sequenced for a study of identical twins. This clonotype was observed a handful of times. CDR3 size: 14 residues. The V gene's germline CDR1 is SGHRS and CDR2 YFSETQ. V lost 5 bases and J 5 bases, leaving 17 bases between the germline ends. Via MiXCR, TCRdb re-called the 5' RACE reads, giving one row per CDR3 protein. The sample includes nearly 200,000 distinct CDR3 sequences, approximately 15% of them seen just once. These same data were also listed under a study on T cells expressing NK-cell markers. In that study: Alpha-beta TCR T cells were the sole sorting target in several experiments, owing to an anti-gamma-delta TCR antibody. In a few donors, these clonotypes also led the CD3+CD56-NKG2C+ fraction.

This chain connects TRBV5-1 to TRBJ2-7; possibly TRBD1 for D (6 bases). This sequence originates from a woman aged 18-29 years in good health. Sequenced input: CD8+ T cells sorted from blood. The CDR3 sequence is CASRLGQGMNEQYF. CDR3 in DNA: TGCGCCAGCAGACTAGGGCAGGGGATGAACGAGCAGTACTTC.